The 23 T cell receptor beta chains presented below share a single source sample, sequenced in a study of T cell clonotyping in hematopoietic cell transplantation. The table came from immunoSEQ multiplex PCR; TCRdb's copy has only in-frame clones and leaves some out. Here the sample spans more than 65,000 clones, just under 95% being singletons. Sequenced sample: peripheral blood mononuclear cells. The receptors shown here come from a man between 50 and 59 years old in good health. Some clones in this sample may be carry-over from other donors' samples.

The chain recombines TRBV7-9 with TRBJ1-1; D might be TRBD1 (6 bases). With 5 bases removed from V and 4 bases from J, the gap between germline ends came to 14 bases. Germline V gene sequence: CDR1 SEHNR, CDR2 FQNEAQ (reference sequence). The CDR3 runs 14 residues. The CDR3 DNA reads as TGTGCCAGCAGCGCCCAGGGGATGGGCACTGAAGCTTTCTTT. Translation: CASSAQGMGTEAFF.

The gene calls are TRBV5-6 and TRBJ2-7; D not certain. Per germline, CDR1 SGHDT and CDR2 YYEEEE. Trimming stripped 3 bases from V and 2 bases from J, with 9 bases between. CDR3 size: 13 residues. DNA of the CDR3: TGTGCCAGCAGCTCGAACAGAGCCTACGAGCAGTACTTC. It translates to CASSSNRAYEQYF. The full variable domain, its missing parts supplied by reference TRBV5-6 and TRBJ2-7, is DAGVTQSPTHLIKTRGQQVTLRCSPKSGHDTVSWYQQALGQGPQFIFQYYEEEERQRGNFPDRFSGHQFPNYSSELNVNALLLGDSALYLCASSSNRAYEQYFGPGTRLTVT.

The genes are TRBV29-1 and TRBJ1-1, with a tentative D call TRBD1 (5 bases). CDR1 and CDR2 from the germline V gene are SQVTM and ANQGSEA. The CDR3 is 11 amino acids. V was trimmed by 6 bases and J by 6 bases, leaving 11 bases between them. CDR3 loop: CSVYGGAEAFF. Here the CDR3 DNA reads TGCAGCGTGTATGGAGGGGCTGAAGCTTTCTTT.

V gene TRBV6-5 combines with J gene TRBJ1-1; D might be TRBD1 (5 bases). The CDR3 is 13 residues long. V was shortened by 3 bases and J by 5 bases, with 10 bases between the two germline ends. CDR1 is MNHEY and CDR2 is SVGAGI in the germline V gene. CDR3 sequence (DNA): TGTGCCAGCAGTTATACAAAGGGGACTGAAGCTTTCTTT. Protein: CASSYTKGTEAFF.

The genes are TRBV6-4 and TRBJ1-2; the D gene is possibly TRBD1 (5 bases). The V end was cut by 10 bases, the J end by 1 base, with 22 bases between. The length of the CDR3 is 16 residues. Germline V lookup: CDR1 MRHNA, CDR2 SNTAGT. The CDR3 sequence is CANQDSRDRINYGYTF. The DNA for the CDR3 is TGTGCCAACCAAGACAGCCGCGATCGTATTAACTATGGCTACACCTTC.

V usage is TRBV7-3 and J usage is TRBJ1-2; 11 positions agree with TRBD1. This CDR3 contains 14 residues. Germline assignment: CDR1 SGHTA and CDR2 FQGTGA. V dropped 5 bases and J dropped 5; count of bases not matched to a gene: 4. CDR3 region: CASSQDRGQYGYTF. CDR3 nucleotides: TGTGCCAGCAGCCAGGACAGGGGGCAATATGGCTACACCTTC.

This chain links TRBV28 with TRBJ2-7; D call uncertain. Trimming took off 3 bases at V and 0 bases at J, with 6 bases between the two ends. CDR1 is MDHEN, CDR2 SYDVKM, per germline. The CDR3 sequence is 13 residues long. This CDR3 is CASSLVSSYEQYF. CDR3 in DNA: TGTGCCAGCAGTTTGGTGAGCTCCTACGAGCAGTACTTC.

The rearrangement uses TRBV30 and TRBJ1-1, with D tentatively TRBD1 (5 bases). Germline V gene lookup returns CDR1 GTSNPN and CDR2 SVGIG (reference sequence). CDR3 size: 13 residues. V lost 3 bases to trimming and J lost 11 bases, with 19 bases between them. The DNA of the CDR3 is TGTGCCTGGAGGGGGCCTCAAACTTCGACGGCTTTCTTT. Translating it yields CAWRGPQTSTAFF. Supplemented by reference TRBV30 and TRBJ1-1, the full variable domain reads SQTIHQWPATLVQPVGSPLSLECTVEGTSNPNLYWYRQAAGRGLQLLFYSVGIGQISSEVPQNLSASRPQDRQFILSSKKLLLSDSGFYLCAWRGPQTSTAFFGQGTRLTVV.

V and J are TRBV7-6 and TRBJ2-2; TRBD1 is a possible D gene (6 bases). Germline CDR1 SGHVS, CDR2 FNYEAQ. V was shortened by 4 bases and J by 2 bases, with 8 bases between the two germline ends. The CDR3 loop spans 14 amino acids. CDR3: CASSSDRNTGELFF. The DNA of the CDR3 is TGTGCCAGCAGCTCGGACAGAAACACCGGGGAGCTGTTTTTT.

V is TRBV6-5 and J is TRBJ2-7, with 9 bases matching TRBD2. The CDR3 contains 13 residues. From germline, CDR1 is MNHEY and CDR2 SVGAGI. V was clipped by 5 bases and J by 5 bases; unmatched bases: 4. The CDR3 reads CASSNSGSHEQYF. As DNA, the CDR3 is TGTGCCAGCAGTAATAGCGGGAGCCACGAGCAGTACTTC.

In this sample, this clone turned up once. V is TRBV11-2 and J is TRBJ2-2; a weak D match, TRBD1 (5 bases). The CDR3 sequence is 13 residues long. Germline V gene sequence: CDR1 SGHAT, CDR2 FQNNGV. The V end lost 8 bases, the J end lost 4 bases, and 11 bases lay between the germline ends. CDR3 DNA: TGTGCCAGCGCAGGGTTAGCCACCGGGGAGCTGTTTTTT. Protein: CASAGLATGELFF.

The chain links TRBV9 to TRBJ1-1; a weak D match, TRBD1 (5 bases). Germline V gene lookup returns CDR1 SGDLS and CDR2 YYNGEE. Trimming shortened V by 0 bases and J by 0 bases, and 6 bases separated the two germline ends. This CDR3 has 14 amino acids. The CDR3 sequence is CASSVAGMNTEAFF. The CDR3 region has the DNA TGTGCCAGCAGCGTAGCAGGGATGAACACTGAAGCTTTCTTT.

The sample holds one count of this clone. The chain has TRBV10-1 and TRBJ2-5; TRBD2 matches 11 bases. V lost 9 bases to trimming and J lost 3 bases; unmatched junction nucleotides: 6. Germline loops: CDR1 WNHNN, CDR2 SYGVQD (reference sequence). The CDR3 runs to 14 residues. CDR3 in amino acids: CASMTSGDEETQYF. The DNA of the CDR3 is TGCGCCAGTATGACTAGCGGGGATGAAGAGACCCAGTACTTC.

The chain couples TRBV29-1 to TRBJ1-2; a possible D gene is TRBD1 (6 bases). The CDR3 loop spans 12 amino acids. Per germline, CDR1 SQVTM and CDR2 ANQGSEA. Written as DNA, the CDR3 is TGCATCATTCAGGACAGTTCCTATGGCTACACCTTC. Encoded protein: CIIQDSSYGYTF.

The chain uses TRBV27 and TRBJ2-3; D not certain. V lost 4 bases and J 4 bases, leaving 9 bases between the germline ends. CDR3 length equals 13 residues. Germline-derived CDR1 and CDR2 are MNHEY and SMNVEV (reference sequence). The CDR3 sequence: CASSSVLADTQYF. CDR3 in DNA: TGTGCCAGCAGTTCTGTGCTCGCAGATACGCAGTATTTT.

This sequence joins TRBV7-9 and TRBJ2-7; no reliable D call. The ends were cut back, 5 bases at V and 12 bases at J, with 17 bases in the middle. The germline V gene has CDR1 SEHNR and CDR2 FQNEAQ (reference sequence). The CDR3 has 12 residues. The CDR3 DNA reads as TGTGCCAGCAGCAGAGAAGGCACCAGCAGGTACTTC. Its translation: CASSREGTSRYF.

This rearrangement joins TRBV7-6 to TRBJ2-3; 7 nucleotides match TRBD2. Trimming removed 2 bases from V and 2 bases from J; junction bases left unmatched: 4. This CDR3 comprises 15 residues. Germline values: CDR1 SGHVS, CDR2 FNYEAQ. This CDR3 is CASSLLAEHTDTQYF. As DNA, the CDR3 is TGTGCCAGCAGCTTACTAGCGGAGCACACAGATACGCAGTATTTT. Supplemented by reference TRBV7-6 and TRBJ2-3, the full variable domain reads GAGVSQSPRYKVTKRGQDVALRCDPISGHVSLYWYRQALGQGPEFLTYFNYEAQQDKSGLPNDRFSAERPEGSISTLTIQRTEQRDSAMYRCASSLLAEHTDTQYFGPGTRLTVL.

V and J are TRBV7-3 and TRBJ1-1, with D possibly matching TRBD1 (6 bases). Germline CDR1 SGHTA, CDR2 FQGTGA. The ends were cut back, 4 bases at V and 3 bases at J, with 12 bases in the middle. This CDR3 comprises 14 residues. The CDR3 nucleotides read TGTGCCAGCAGCTACGGGGGGGCGGACACTGAAGCTTTCTTT. It is translated as CASSYGGADTEAFF.

The chain uses TRBV25-1 and TRBJ1-5, with D tentatively TRBD1 (5 bases). This CDR3 has 18 residues. The V end was cut by 6 bases, the J end by 1 base, with 22 bases between. Germline CDR1 and CDR2: MGHDK and SYGVNS. CDR3 coding DNA: TGTGCCAGCAGCCCCCTGATCAGGGTAGGTCTAAGCAATCAGCCCCAGCATTTT. Translating gives CASSPLIRVGLSNQPQHF.

This sequence joins TRBV6-5 and TRBJ2-1; no reliable D call. Germline V gene data show CDR1 as MNHEY and CDR2 as SVGAGI. The CDR3 length is 11 residues. The V end was cut by 6 bases, the J end by 4 bases, with 4 bases between. The DNA for the CDR3 is TGTGCCAGCAGACAATACAATGAGCAGTTCTTC. Its protein is CASRQYNEQFF.

The V gene is TRBV20-1, the J gene TRBJ2-7; a weak D match, TRBD1 (5 bases). From germline, CDR1 is DFQATT and CDR2 SNEGSKA (reference sequence). The CDR3 loop spans 10 amino acids. The V and J ends lost 3 bases and 6 bases respectively, with 6 bases between them. The CDR3 is CSARGLEQYF. The CDR3 bases are TGCAGTGCTAGGGGGCTCGAGCAGTACTTC.

The V call is TRBV19, the J call TRBJ1-1; weak D call: TRBD1 (6 bases). Germline V gene lookup returns CDR1 LNHDA and CDR2 SQIVND (reference sequence). The CDR3 sequence is 15 residues long. Trimming took off 7 bases at V and 6 bases at J, with 21 bases between the two ends. The CDR3 protein is CASTPSAQGKAEAFF. CDR3 in DNA: TGTGCCAGTACCCCCTCCGCCCAGGGGAAAGCTGAAGCTTTCTTT.

This CDR3 reads CASSPTGGVLNQPQHF. The CDR3 DNA follows: TGTGCCAGCAGCCCTACAGGGGGCGTTCTCAATCAGCCCCAGCATTTT. This chain links TRBV7-2 with TRBJ1-5, with 9 positions matching TRBD1. CDR1 is SGHTA, CDR2 FQGNSA, per germline. V trimming: 5 bases; J trimming: 3 bases; junction bases outside the gene matches: 8. The CDR3 spans 16 residues.